This T cell receptor beta chain was profiled in a study of T-cell memory formation after mild COVID-19. From the 5' RACE reads, TCRdb called clonotypes with MiXCR, one entry per CDR3 protein. The table has about 450,000 distinct CDR3 sequences, more than 20% seen once. Study results and limitations: The study found balanced CD4/CD8 in clones contracting day 15 to 85 and a CD4+ lean in later expanders. CD4+ contracting clones lay mainly in CM and EM, CD8+ ones in EMRA.

Germline CDR1 reads SGHDT; CDR2 reads YYEEEE. V dropped 4 bases and J dropped 4; count of bases not matched to a gene: 10. The length of the CDR3 is 16 residues. With respect to this clonotype: Antigen unknown.

The V and J genes are TRBV5-6 and TRBJ2-3; 9 bases fit TRBD2. The material sequenced was PBMCs or a T cell subset sorted from them (not recorded which). The sequence was collected from an adult woman who had mild COVID-19 (a few samples of this study predate the infection). Cell type and time point are not known. CDR3 nucleotide sequence: TGTGCCAGCAGCACCTCATGGACTAGCGTCCCAGATACGCAGTATTTT. Translated: CASSTSWTSVPDTQYF. Using reference TRBV5-6 and TRBJ2-3 for the parts outside the CDR3, the full variable domain is DAGVTQSPTHLIKTRGQQVTLRCSPKSGHDTVSWYQQALGQGPQFIFQYYEEEERQRGNFPDRFSGHQFPNYSSELNVNALLLGDSALYLCASSTSWTSVPDTQYFGPGTRLTVL.